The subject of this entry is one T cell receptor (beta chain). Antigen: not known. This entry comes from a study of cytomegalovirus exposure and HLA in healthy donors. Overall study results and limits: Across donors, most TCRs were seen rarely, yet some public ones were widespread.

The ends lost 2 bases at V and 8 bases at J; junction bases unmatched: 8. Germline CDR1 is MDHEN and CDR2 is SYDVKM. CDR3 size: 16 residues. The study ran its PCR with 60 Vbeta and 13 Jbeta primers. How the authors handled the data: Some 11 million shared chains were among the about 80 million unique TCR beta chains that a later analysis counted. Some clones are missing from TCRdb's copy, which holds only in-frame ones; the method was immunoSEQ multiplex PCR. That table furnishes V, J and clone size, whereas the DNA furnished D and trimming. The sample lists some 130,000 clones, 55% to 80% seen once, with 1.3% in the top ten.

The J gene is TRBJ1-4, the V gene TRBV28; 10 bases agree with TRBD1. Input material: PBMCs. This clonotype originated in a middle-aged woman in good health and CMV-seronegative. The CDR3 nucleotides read TGTGCCAGCAGTTTAGATTTAAGGGGACAGGGGGAAAAACTGTTTTTT. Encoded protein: CASSLDLRGQGEKLFF.